This TCR beta chain was sequenced during a study of cytomegalovirus exposure and HLA in healthy donors. Findings and caveats of the study: It was in a later analysis that TCR association rates were seen to vary by HLA locus, highest for DRB1 and lowest for HLA-C. From TCR beta sequences, most subjects' HLA-A and HLA-B alleles were reportedly predicted accurately. The study had only CMV serostatus as immune exposure information.

CDR1 is WSHSY and CDR2 is SAAADI in the germline V gene. The junction had 5 bases not matched to a gene; V was cut back by 5 bases and J by 4 bases. This CDR3 has 15 amino acids. The study ran its PCR with 60 Vbeta and 13 Jbeta primers. The repertoire was sequenced with immunoSEQ multiplex PCR; TCRdb's copy has only in-frame clones and lacks some. Here the sample spans 150,000 to 170,000 clones, over 65% being singletons. This clone was seen a few times. The antigen remains undetermined. What was sequenced was PBMCs. This sequence was found in a woman between 40 and 50 years old in good health and CMV-seronegative. J is TRBJ1-4 and V is TRBV10-2; 9 nucleotides align to TRBD1. CDR3 loop: CASSPMTGGNEKLFF. DNA for the CDR3: TGCGCCAGCAGTCCCATGACAGGGGGTAATGAAAAACTGTTTTTT.